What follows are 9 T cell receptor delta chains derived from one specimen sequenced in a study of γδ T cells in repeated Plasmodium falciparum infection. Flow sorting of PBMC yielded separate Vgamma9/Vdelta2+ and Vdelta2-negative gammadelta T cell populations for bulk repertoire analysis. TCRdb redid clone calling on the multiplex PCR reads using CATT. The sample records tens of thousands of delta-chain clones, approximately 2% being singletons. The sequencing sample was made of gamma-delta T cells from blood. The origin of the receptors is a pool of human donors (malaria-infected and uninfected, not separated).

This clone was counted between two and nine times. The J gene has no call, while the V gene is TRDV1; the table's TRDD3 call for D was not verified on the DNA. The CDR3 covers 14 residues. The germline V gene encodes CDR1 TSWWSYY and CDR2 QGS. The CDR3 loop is CALGNSFYWGRLIF. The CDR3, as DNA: TGTGCTCTTGGCAACTCCTTTTACTGGGGGCGCCTCATCTTT.

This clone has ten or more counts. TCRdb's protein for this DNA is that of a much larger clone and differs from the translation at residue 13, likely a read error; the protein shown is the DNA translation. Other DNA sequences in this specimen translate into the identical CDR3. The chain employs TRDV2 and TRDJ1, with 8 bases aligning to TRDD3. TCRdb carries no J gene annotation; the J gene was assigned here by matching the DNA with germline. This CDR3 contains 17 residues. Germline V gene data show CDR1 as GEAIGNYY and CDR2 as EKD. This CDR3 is CACDPLGDLEHTEKLIF. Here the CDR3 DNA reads TGTGCCTGTGACCCTCTGGGGGACCTAGAGCACACCGAGAAACTCATCTTT.

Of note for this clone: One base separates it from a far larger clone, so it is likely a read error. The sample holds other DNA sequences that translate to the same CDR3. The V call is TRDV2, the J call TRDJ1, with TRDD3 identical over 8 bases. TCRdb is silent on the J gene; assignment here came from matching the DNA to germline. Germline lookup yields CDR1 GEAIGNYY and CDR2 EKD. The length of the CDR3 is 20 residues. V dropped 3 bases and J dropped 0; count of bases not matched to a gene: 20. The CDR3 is CACDPLGLGDENLYTDKLIF. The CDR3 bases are TGTGCCTGTGACCCTCTAGGTCTGGGGGACGAGAACCTATACACCGATAAACTCATCTTT.

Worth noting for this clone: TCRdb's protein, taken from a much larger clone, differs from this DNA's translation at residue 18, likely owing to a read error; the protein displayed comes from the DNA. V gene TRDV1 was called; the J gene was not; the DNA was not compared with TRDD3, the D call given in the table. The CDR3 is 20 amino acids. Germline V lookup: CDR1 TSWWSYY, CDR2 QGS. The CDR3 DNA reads TGTGCTCTTGGGGAACTTTACTTCCTAGAGGGACTGGGGAGAGGATTTAAACCCATCTTT. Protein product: CALGELYFLEGLGRGFKPIF.

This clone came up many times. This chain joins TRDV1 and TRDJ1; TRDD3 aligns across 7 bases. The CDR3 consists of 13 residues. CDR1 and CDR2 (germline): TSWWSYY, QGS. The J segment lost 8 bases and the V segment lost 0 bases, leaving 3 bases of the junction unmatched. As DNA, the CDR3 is TGTGCTCTTGGGGAACTTCCGGGGATAAAACTCATCTTT. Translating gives CALGELPGIKLIF.

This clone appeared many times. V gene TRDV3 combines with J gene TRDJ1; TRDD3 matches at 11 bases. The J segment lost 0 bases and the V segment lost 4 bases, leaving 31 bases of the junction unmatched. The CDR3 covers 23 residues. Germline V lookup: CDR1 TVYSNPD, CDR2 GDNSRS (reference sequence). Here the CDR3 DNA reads TGTGCCTGCTCTGTCCCTTCCTACGCCATTATCTGGGGGATACATCCGAACACCGATAAACTCATCTTT. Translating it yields CACSVPSYAIIWGIHPNTDKLIF.

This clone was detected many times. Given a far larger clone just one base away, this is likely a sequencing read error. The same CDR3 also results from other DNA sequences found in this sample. CDR3 DNA sequence: TGTGCTTTTGCGATCGGTCTCCCAACTCACTCTGGGTGGTCCGATAAACTCATCTTT. Translated, it gives CAFAIGLPTHSGWSDKLIF. The chain employs TRDV1 and TRDJ1, with D tentatively TRDD3 (5 bases). As TCRdb names no J gene, one was assigned here on the basis of a DNA match to germline. The CDR3 is 19 residues long. The germline gives CDR1 TSWWSYY, CDR2 QGS. V was cut by 11 bases and J by 3 bases, with 34 bases left in between.

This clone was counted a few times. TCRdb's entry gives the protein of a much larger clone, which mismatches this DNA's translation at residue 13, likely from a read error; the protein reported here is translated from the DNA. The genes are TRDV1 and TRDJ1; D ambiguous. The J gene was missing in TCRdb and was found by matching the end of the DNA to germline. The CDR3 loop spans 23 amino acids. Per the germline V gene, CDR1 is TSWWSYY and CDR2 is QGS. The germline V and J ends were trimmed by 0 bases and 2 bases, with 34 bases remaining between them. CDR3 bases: TGTGCTCTTGGGGAACTAAAATCTTTTGGTTGTAGGCTGACCCAGCGTTCAACCGATAAACTCATCTTT. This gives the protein CALGELKSFGCRLTQRSTDKLIF.

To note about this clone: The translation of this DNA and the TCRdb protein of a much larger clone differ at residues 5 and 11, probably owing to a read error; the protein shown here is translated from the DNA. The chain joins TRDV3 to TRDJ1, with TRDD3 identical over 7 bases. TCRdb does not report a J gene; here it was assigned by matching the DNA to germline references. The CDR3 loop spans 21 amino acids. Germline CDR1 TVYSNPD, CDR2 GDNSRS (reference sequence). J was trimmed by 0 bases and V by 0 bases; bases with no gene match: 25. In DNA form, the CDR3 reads TGTGCCTTTAGCTCTATAGAGACGGCCTACACCTTCTGGGGGGACACCGATAAACTCATCTTT. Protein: CAFSSIETAYTFWGDTDKLIF.